The clone carrying this T cell receptor (beta chain) was seen many times. Its target is unknown. The data originate from a study of response to subunit inactivated influenza vaccine. Study-level findings and limits: That few new T cells are recruited by each seasonal influenza vaccination was the authors' suggestion.

The germline CDR1 and CDR2 sequences are ENHRY and SYGVKD. The CDR3 length is 16 residues. V lost 6 bases, J lost 1 base, and 11 bases stayed unmatched. TCRdb reprocessed the RT-PCR reads via MiXCR and lists one record per CDR3 protein. There are approximately 530,000 distinct CDR3 sequences in the sample; around 7.7% occur only once, and 13% lies in the top ten. The sequencing here drew on PBMCs from blood, taken roughly 24 months after vaccination. This chain uses TRBV10-3 with TRBJ2-5; 7 nucleotides match TRBD1. The clonotype comes from a man in his fifties or sixties who received an inactivated influenza vaccine. Here the CDR3 reads CAISPQGPTPQETQYF. CDR3 nucleotide sequence: TGTGCCATCAGCCCACAGGGGCCGACTCCCCAAGAGACCCAGTACTTC.